This T cell receptor beta chain was documented in a study of neurological immune-mediated disorders. Whole-study findings and limits: Across subjects, no CDR3 amino acid sequence appeared in expanded clones of more than one subject, a finding that suggested private repertoires in all groups.

5'RACE employing 10-nucleotide random UMIs yielded the cDNA. A single run covered 15-18 subjects with over 170 million TCR-beta sequences. TCRdb independently ran MiXCR on the 5' RACE reads; one entry per CDR3 protein. The sample yields approximately 38,000 distinct CDR3 sequences, under 14% seen once. The sorted libraries started from about a million CD4+ or CD8+ T cells. This clonotype was detected many times. As yet, its antigen is unknown. Germline CDR1 and CDR2: SGHRS and YFSETQ. V lost 4 bases and J lost 2, with 17 bases in between. CDR3 size: 16 residues. The TCR was taken from a woman in her 30s with HTLV-1-associated myelopathy (HAM/TSP). Input material: CD4+ T cells from blood. J is TRBJ2-3 and V is TRBV5-1; D may be TRBD2 (6 bases). The CDR3 coding sequence is TGCGCCAGCAGCCGATACGGGGGAACAAACACAGATACGCAGTATTTT. This gives the protein CASSRYGGTNTDTQYF.